The source of this TCR beta chain is a study of spatial heterogeneity in lung cancer (dated by TCRdb to between 2018 and 2020). Study-wide context: Beta-chain transcripts were consistently detected in greater numbers than alpha-chain transcripts, which likely reflected higher beta-chain transcript abundance. In the raw uncorrected reads, each unique combination of TCR and UMI appeared more than ten times on average. In non-small cell lung cancer, the study quantitatively compared TCR alpha and beta repertoires across several tumor regions, matched nontumor lung, and blood. Nonsynonymous mutation counts, determined by whole-exome sequencing of tumor tissue, were related to features of the TCR repertoire. Both alpha and beta chains were TCR-sequenced in samples taken at surgery, namely 220 tumor regions, more than 62 matched nontumor lung samples and 50 to 60 PBMC samples.

Many counts were recorded for this clonotype. It lacks a known antigen. No per-base quality is available; no much larger clone lies one base away. Reading the label with the study, this specimen's time point is: sample taken at primary tumor resection. Samples were obtained from fewer than 80 patients with early-stage, untreated non-small cell lung cancer from the lung TRACERx cohort. For TCR sequencing, whole RNA was extracted from tumor and nontumor lung tissue, or from cryopreserved PBMC samples, and no cell sorting was done. Patients were selected for TCR sequencing only if sufficient RNA was available from at least two tumor regions. Results the study describes overall, beyond this receptor: Additional single-cell paired TCR alpha and beta sequencing was considered necessary to confirm, at a functional level, the hypothesis that regional TCRs recognize regional mutations. Ubiquitous expanded tumor TCRs were found in blood more often at tumor resection than at routine follow-up.

Libraries were prepared through 5' RACE. Sequencer: NextSeq 500. In the TCR library protocol, a unique molecular identifier was attached to each TCR cDNA molecule so that PCR and sequencing errors could be corrected. The original methods were these. TCR identification, UMI-based error correction and CDR3 extraction were all carried out with Decombinator tools. TCRs above a frequency of 2 per 1,000, corresponding to the top 1% of the tumor frequency distribution, were defined as expanded. Renyi diversity was calculated using the R vegan package after each repertoire was subsampled 100 times to 5,000 TCRs. To build CDR3 similarity networks, amino acid triplet string-kernel similarity was used, and CDR3s were connected when their pairwise similarity was above 0.82. The public reads were run again by TCRdb, first through fastp at Q25 and then through MiXCR, and only productive beta chains were kept. Duplicate CDR3 protein sequences are folded into a single record with the most common DNA and genes. None of the V and J calls come from the authors' own analysis; TCRdb made them. The table for this sample lists roughly 48,000 distinct CDR3 sequences; over 4.5% of them were counted only once. Of the sample, approximately 10% falls within the top ten clones.

From cysteine to phenylalanine, the CDR3 is 11 amino acids long. Just the 33-base CDR3 DNA is kept, in frame starting at base 1. CDR1 and CDR2 (SEHNR, FQNEAQ) derive from the germline V gene (reference sequence). The V and J ends are trimmed by 5 bases and 4 bases, leaving 3 bases between them. The clonotype originates from a male donor with early-stage non-small cell lung cancer. The sample was PBMCs, taken at surgery. This chain joins TRBV7-9 to TRBJ2-1, with the D segment identity uncertain. Read as DNA, the sequence is TGTGCCAGCAGCCCGTACAATGAGCAGTTCTTC. It translates as CASSPYNEQFF.